This T cell receptor (beta chain) was profiled in a study of cytomegalovirus exposure and HLA in healthy donors. General study results and limits: Cytomegalovirus status, reportedly, was diagnosed with high specificity and sensitivity by the classifier.

J was trimmed by 2 bases and V by 5 bases; bases with no gene match: 9. This CDR3 comprises 15 residues. Germline lookup yields CDR1 LNHDA and CDR2 SQIVND (reference sequence). In regard to this clone: Its antigen is unknown.

The assay was immunoSEQ multiplex PCR, and TCRdb's table has in-frame clones only and misses some. The table records 140,000 or so clones, 91% of them present only once. The clonotype originates from a man between 18 and 35 years old in good health and CMV-seronegative. V is TRBV19 and J is TRBJ2-7; 7 bases are shared with TRBD1. The sample consisted of PBMCs. CDR3 region: CASSPQTGNTYEQYF. CDR3 sequence (DNA): TGTGCCAGTAGTCCCCAGACAGGGAACACCTACGAGCAGTACTTC.